This T cell receptor (beta chain) appears in the sequencing data of a study of T-cell reconstitution after alpha-beta-depleted transplantation in children. Study-level points and caveats: In some patients, recipient T cells and intrathymic progenitors surviving conditioning explained high day-60 diversity. By about two months after transplant, alpha-beta T cells reportedly arose from several hundred graft clones that had expanded. From newly produced T cells came most of the T-cell counts and diversity one year after transplant.

Ten or more counts support this clonotype. Antigen: not known. The CDR3 sequence is 14 residues long. Germline V gene sequence: CDR1 MGHRA, CDR2 YSYEKL. Trimming at V came to 2 bases and at J to 2 bases, leaving 2 bases not matched to a gene. TCRbeta library construction was performed incorporating unique molecular identifiers. TCRdb passed the PCR reads through MiXCR, listing each CDR3 protein once. The profile shows about 180,000 distinct CDR3 sequences, around 10% of them singletons. Specimen: PBMCs, collected before TCRalphabeta/CD19-depleted stem cell transplant. V gene TRBV4-1 combines with J gene TRBJ1-2; TRBD1 agrees at 7 bases. The TCR sequence derives from a boy between 2 and 10 years old with acute myeloid leukemia, due to receive a stem cell transplant. This CDR3 is CASSQWDSNYGYTF. The DNA for the CDR3 is TGCGCCAGCAGCCAATGGGACAGCAACTATGGCTACACCTTC.